Detailed here is one TCR beta chain. The table came from immunoSEQ multiplex PCR; TCRdb's copy has only in-frame clones and leaves some out. The sample includes 70,000 to 90,000 clones, about 86% seen only once; the top ten take around 21%. This record comes from a study of radiation and T cells in renal cell carcinoma. Regarding time point: blood 2 weeks post-SBRT. Treatment of the sample: 15 Gy SBRT to primary tumor, nephrectomy 4 weeks later. This sequence was found in a woman aged 45 to 65 with renal cell carcinoma. Sequencing used blood, obtained from a patient whose treatment included radiotherapy and nephrectomy.

The chain's CDR3 is CASSQGGFLYEQYF. DNA of the CDR3: TGCGCCAGCAGCCAAGGGGGATTCCTCTACGAGCAGTACTTC. This chain links TRBV4-3 with TRBJ2-7, with D unresolved. This CDR3 has 14 residues. The germline V gene encodes CDR1 LGHNA and CDR2 YSLEER. V gave up 1 base and J gave up 3 bases, with 10 bases separating them.